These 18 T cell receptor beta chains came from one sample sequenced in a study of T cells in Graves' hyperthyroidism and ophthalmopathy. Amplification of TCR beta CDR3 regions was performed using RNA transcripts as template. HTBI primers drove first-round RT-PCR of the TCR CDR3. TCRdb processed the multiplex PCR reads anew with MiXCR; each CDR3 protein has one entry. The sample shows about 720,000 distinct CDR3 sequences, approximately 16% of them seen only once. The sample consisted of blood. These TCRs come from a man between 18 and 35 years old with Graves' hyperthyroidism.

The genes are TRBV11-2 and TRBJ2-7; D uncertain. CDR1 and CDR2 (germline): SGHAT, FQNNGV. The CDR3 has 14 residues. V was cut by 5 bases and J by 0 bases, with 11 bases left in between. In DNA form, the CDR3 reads TGTGCCAGCAGCCGCTTAGGATACTCCTACGAGCAGTACTTC. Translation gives CASSRLGYSYEQYF.

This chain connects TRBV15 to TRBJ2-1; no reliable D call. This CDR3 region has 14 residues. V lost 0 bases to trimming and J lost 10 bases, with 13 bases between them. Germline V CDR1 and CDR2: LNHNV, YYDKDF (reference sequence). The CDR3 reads CATSRDSRTQEQFF. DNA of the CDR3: TGTGCCACCAGCAGAGATTCTAGGACGCAAGAGCAGTTCTTC.

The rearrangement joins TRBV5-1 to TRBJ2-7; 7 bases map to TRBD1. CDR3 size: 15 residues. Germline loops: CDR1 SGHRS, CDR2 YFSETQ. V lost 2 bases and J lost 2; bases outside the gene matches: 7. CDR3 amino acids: CASSFEGQLPYEQYF. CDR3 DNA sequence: TGCGCCAGCAGCTTTGAGGGACAGCTACCCTACGAGCAGTACTTC.

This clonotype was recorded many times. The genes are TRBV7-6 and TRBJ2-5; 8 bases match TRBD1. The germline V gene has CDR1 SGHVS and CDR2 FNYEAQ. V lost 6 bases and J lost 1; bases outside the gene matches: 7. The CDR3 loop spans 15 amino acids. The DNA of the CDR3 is TGTGCCAGCAGTTTTCCCGGACAGGGCCAAGAGACCCAGTACTTC. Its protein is CASSFPGQGQETQYF. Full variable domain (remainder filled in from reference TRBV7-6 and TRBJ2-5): GAGVSQSPRYKVTKRGQDVALRCDPISGHVSLYWYRQALGQGPEFLTYFNYEAQQDKSGLPNDRFSAERPEGSISTLTIQRTEQRDSAMYRCASSFPGQGQETQYFGPGTRLLVL.

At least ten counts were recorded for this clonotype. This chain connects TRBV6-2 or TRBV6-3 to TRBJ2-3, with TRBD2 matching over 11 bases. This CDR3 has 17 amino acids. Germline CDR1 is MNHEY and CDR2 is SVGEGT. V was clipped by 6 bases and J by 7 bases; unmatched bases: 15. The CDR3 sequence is CASSTRDLLAGAYTQYF. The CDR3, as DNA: TGTGCCAGCAGCACTCGCGACCTACTAGCGGGGGCATATACGCAGTATTTT.

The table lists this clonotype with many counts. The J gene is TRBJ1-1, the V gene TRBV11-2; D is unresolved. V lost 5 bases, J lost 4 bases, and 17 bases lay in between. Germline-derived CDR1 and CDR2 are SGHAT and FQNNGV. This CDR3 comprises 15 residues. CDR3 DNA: TGTGCCAGCAGCGGGGTAGGCGGTGTAGGCACTGAAGCTTTCTTT. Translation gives CASSGVGGVGTEAFF.

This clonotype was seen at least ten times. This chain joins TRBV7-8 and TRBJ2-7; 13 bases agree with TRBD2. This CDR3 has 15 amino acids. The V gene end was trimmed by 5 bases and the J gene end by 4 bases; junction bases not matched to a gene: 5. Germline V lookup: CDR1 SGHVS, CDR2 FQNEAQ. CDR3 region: CASSHWTSGSYEQYF. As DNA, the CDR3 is TGTGCCAGCAGCCACTGGACTAGCGGGAGTTACGAGCAGTACTTC. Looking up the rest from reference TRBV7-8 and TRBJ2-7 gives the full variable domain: GAGVSQSPRYKVAKRGQDVALRCDPISGHVSLFWYQQALGQGPEFLTYFQNEAQLDKSGLPSDRFFAERPEGSVSTLKIQRTQQEDSAVYLCASSHWTSGSYEQYFGPGTRLTVT.

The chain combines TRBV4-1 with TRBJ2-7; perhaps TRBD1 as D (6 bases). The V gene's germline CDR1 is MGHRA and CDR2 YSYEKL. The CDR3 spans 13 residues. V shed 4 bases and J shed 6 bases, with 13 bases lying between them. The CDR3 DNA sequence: TGCGCCAGCAGCCCAGGCTCAGGGGTCGAGCAGTACTTC. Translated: CASSPGSGVEQYF.

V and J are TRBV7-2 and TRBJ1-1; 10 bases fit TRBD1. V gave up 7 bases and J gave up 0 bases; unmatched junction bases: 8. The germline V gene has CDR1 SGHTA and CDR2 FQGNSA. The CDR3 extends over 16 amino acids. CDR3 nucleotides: TGTGCCAGCACGGGACAGGGGAGGATCATGAACACTGAAGCTTTCTTT. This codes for CASTGQGRIMNTEAFF. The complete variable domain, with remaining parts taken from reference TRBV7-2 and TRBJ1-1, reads GAGVSQSPSNKVTEKGKDVELRCDPISGHTALYWYRQSLGQGLEFLIYFQGNSAPDKSGLPSDRFSAERTGGSVSTLTIQRTQQEDSAVYLCASTGQGRIMNTEAFFGQGTRLTVV.

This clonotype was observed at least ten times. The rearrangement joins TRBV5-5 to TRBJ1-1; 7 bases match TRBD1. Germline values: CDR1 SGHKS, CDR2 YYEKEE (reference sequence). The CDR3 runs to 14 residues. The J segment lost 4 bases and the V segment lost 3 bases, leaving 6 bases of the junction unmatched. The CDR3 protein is CASSSRQGFTEAFF. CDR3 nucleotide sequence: TGTGCCAGCAGCTCGCGACAGGGATTCACTGAAGCTTTCTTT.

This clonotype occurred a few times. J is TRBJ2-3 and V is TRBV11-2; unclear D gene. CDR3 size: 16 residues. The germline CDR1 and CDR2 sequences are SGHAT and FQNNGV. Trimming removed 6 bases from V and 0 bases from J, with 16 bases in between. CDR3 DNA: TGTGCCAGCAGACAACACTACCAACATAGCACAGATACGCAGTATTTT. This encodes CASRQHYQHSTDTQYF.

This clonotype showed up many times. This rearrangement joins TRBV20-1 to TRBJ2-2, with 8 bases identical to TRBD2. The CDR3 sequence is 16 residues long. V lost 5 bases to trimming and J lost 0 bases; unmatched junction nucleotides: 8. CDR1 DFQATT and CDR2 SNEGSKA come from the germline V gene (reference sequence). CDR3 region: CSAPSAGAANTGELFF. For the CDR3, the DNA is TGCAGTGCTCCTTCAGCGGGGGCAGCGAACACCGGGGAGCTGTTTTTT.

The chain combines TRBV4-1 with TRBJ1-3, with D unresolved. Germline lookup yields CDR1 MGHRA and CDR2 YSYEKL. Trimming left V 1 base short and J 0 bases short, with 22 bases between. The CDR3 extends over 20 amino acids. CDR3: CASSQGRAKQRTRSGNTIYF. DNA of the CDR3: TGCGCCAGCAGCCAAGGACGGGCGAAACAAAGGACTCGCTCTGGAAACACCATATATTTT.

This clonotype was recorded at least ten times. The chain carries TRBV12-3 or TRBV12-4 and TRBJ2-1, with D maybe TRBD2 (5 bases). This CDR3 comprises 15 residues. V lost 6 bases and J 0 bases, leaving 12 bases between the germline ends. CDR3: CASSRPGSSYNEQFF. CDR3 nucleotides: TGTGCCAGCAGCCGTCCTGGGAGCTCCTACAATGAGCAGTTCTTC.

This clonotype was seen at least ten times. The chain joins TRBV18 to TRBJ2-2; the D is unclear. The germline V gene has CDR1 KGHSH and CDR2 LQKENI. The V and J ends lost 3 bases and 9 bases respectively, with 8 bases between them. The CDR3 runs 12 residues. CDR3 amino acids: CASSPIARELFF. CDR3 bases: TGTGCCAGCTCACCCATCGCCCGGGAGCTGTTTTTT. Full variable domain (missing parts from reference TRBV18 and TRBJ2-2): NAGVMQNPRHLVRRRGQEARLRCSPMKGHSHVYWYRQLPEEGLKFMVYLQKENIIDESGMPKERFSAEFPKEGPSILRIQQVVRGDSAAYFCASSPIARELFFGEGSRLTVL.

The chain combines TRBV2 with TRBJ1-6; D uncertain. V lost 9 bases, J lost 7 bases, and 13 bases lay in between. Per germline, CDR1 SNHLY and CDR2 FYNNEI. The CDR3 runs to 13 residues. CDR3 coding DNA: TGTGCCAGGACGAAAGCGGCAAATTCACCCCTCCACTTT. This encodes CARTKAANSPLHF.

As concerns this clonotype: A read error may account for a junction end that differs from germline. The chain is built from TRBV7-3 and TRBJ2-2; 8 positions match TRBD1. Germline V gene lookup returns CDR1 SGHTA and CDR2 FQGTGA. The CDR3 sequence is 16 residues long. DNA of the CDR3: TGTGCCAGCCGCCAATCAGGACAGGGTGTGACCGGGGAGCTGTTCTTT. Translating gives CASRQSGQGVTGELFF.

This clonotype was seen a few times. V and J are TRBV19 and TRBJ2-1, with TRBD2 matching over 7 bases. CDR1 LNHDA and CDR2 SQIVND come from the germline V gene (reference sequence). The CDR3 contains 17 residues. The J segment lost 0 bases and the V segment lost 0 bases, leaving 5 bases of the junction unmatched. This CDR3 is CASSIDVGGSSYNEQFF. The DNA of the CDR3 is TGTGCCAGTAGTATAGATGTGGGCGGGAGCTCCTACAATGAGCAGTTCTTC.